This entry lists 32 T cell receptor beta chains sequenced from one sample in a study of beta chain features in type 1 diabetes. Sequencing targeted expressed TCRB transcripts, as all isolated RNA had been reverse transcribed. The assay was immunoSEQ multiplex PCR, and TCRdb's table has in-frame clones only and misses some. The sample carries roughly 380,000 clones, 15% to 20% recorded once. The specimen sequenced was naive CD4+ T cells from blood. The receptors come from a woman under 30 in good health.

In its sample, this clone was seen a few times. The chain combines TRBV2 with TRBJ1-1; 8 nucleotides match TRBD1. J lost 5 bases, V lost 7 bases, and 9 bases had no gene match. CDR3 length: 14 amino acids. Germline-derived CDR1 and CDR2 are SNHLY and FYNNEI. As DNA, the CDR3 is TGTGCCAGCACCTTGGACAGGGTAGGGACTGAAGCTTTCTTT. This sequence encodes CASTLDRVGTEAFF. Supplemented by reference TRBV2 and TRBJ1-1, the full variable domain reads EPEVTQTPSHQVTQMGQEVILRCVPISNHLYFYWYRQILGQKVEFLVSFYNNEISEKSEIFDDQFSVERPDGSNFTLKIRSTKLEDSAMYFCASTLDRVGTEAFFGQGTRLTVV.

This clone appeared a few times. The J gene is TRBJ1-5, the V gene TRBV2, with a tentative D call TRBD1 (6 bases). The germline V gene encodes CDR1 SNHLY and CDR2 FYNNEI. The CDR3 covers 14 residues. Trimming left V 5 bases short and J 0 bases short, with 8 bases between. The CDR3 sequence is CASSSQGSNQPQHF. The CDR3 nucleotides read TGTGCCAGCAGTTCACAGGGTAGCAATCAGCCCCAGCATTTT.

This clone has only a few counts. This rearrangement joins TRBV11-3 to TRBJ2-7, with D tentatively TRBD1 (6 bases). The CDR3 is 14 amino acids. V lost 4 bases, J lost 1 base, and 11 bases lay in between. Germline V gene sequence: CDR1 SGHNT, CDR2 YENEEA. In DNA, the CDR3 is TGTGCCAGCAGCTACGGACAGCGTTCCTACGAGCAGTACTTC. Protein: CASSYGQRSYEQYF.

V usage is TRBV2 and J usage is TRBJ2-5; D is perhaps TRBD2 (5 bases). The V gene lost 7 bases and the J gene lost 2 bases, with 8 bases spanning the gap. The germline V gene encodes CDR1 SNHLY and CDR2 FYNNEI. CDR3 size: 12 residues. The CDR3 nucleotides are TGTGCCAGCATGCTAGCACAAGAGACCCAGTACTTC. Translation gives CASMLAQETQYF.

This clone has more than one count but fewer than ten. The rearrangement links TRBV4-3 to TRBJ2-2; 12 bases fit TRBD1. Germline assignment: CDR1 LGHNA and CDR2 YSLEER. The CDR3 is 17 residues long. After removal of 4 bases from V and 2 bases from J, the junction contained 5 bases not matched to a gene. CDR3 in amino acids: CASSPHGTGGNTGELFF. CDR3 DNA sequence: TGCGCCAGCAGCCCACACGGGACAGGGGGCAACACCGGGGAGCTGTTTTTT.

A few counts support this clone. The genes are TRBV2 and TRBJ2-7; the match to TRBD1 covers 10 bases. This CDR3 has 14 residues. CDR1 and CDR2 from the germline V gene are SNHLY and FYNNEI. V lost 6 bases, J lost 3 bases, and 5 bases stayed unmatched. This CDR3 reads CASRTGTGDYEQYF. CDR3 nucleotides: TGTGCCAGCAGAACCGGGACAGGGGACTACGAGCAGTACTTC.

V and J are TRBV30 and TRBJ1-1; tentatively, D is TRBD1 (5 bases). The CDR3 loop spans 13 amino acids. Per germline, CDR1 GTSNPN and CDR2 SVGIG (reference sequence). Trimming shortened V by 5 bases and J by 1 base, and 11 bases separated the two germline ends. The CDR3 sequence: CAWETEGNTEAFF. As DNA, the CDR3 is TGTGCCTGGGAGACAGAAGGGAACACTGAAGCTTTCTTT.

CDR3 in amino acids: CASSRAGTGVYEQYF. CDR3 nucleotide sequence: TGTGCCAGCAGTCGAGCCGGGACAGGGGTCTACGAGCAGTACTTC. The chain joins TRBV7-9 to TRBJ2-7; 10 bases match TRBD1. The length of the CDR3 is 15 residues. Unmatched junction bases numbered 8, after V lost 6 bases and J lost 3 bases. Germline CDR1 is SEHNR and CDR2 is FQNEAQ (reference sequence). The variable domain in full, with the rest retrieved from reference TRBV7-9 and TRBJ2-7, is DTGVSQNPRHKITKRGQNVTFRCDPISEHNRLYWYRQTLGQGPEFLTYFQNEAQLEKSRLLSDRFSAERPKGSFSTLEIQRTEQGDSAMYLCASSRAGTGVYEQYFGPGTRLTVT.

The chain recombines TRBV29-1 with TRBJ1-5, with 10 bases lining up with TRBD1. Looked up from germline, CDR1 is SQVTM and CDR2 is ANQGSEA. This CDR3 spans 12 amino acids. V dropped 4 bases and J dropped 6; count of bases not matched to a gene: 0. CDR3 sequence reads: CSVGTGGQPQHF. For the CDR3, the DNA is TGCAGCGTTGGGACAGGGGGTCAGCCCCAGCATTTT.

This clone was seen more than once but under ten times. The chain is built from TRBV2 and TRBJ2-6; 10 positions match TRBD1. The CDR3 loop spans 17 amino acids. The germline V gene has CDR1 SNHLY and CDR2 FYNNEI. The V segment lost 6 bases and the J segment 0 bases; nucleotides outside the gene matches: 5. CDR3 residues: CASSRQGASSGANVLTF. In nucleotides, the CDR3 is TGTGCCAGCAGCAGACAGGGGGCTAGCTCTGGGGCCAACGTCCTGACTTTC. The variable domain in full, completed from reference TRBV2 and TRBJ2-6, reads EPEVTQTPSHQVTQMGQEVILRCVPISNHLYFYWYRQILGQKVEFLVSFYNNEISEKSEIFDDQFSVERPDGSNFTLKIRSTKLEDSAMYFCASSRQGASSGANVLTFGAGSRLTVL.

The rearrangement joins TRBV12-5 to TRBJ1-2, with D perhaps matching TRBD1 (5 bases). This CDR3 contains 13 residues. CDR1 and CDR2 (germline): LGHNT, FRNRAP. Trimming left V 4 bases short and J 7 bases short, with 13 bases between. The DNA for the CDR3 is TGTGCTAGTGGTTCCCTGACAGTACTTGGCTACACCTTC. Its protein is CASGSLTVLGYTF.

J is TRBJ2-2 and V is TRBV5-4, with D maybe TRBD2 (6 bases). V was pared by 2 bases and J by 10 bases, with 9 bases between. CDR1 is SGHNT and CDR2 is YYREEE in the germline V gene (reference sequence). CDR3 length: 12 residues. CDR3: CASSFGLQELFF. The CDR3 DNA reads TGTGCCAGCAGCTTTGGACTACAGGAGCTGTTTTTT. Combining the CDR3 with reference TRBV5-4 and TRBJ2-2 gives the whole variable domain ETGVTQSPTHLIKTRGQQVTLRCSSQSGHNTVSWYQQALGQGPQFIFQYYREEENGRGNFPPRFSGLQFPNYSSELNVNALELDDSALYLCASSFGLQELFFGEGSRLTVL.

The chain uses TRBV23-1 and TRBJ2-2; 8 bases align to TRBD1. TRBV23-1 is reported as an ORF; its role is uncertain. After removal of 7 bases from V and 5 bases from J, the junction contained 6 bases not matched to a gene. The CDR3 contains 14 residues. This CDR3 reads CASIPGGETGELFF. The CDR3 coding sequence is TGCGCCAGCATCCCAGGGGGCGAGACCGGGGAGCTGTTTTTT.

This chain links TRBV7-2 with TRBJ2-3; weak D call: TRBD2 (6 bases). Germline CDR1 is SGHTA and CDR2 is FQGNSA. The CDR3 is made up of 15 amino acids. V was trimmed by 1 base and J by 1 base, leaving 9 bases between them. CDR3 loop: CASSLVTRGTDTQYF. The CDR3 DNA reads TGTGCCAGCAGCTTAGTGACTAGGGGCACAGATACGCAGTATTTT.

As DNA, the CDR3 is TGTGCCAGCACCGACAGGGAGGACTATGGCTACACCTTC. Translating gives CASTDREDYGYTF. The chain joins TRBV11-2 to TRBJ1-2; 7 positions agree with TRBD1. Germline-derived CDR1 and CDR2 are SGHAT and FQNNGV. CDR3 length: 13 amino acids. V lost 7 bases and J lost 3; bases outside the gene matches: 5.

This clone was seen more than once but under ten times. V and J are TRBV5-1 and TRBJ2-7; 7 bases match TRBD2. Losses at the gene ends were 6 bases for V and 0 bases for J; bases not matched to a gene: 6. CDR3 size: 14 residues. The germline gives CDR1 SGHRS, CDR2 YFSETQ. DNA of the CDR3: TGCGCCAGCAACTCAGGCGGGAGCTCCTACGAGCAGTACTTC. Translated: CASNSGGSSYEQYF.

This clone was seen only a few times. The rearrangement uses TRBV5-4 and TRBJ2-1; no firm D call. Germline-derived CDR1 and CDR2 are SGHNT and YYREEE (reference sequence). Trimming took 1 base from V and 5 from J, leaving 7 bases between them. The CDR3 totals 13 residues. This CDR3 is CASSLRDNNEQFF. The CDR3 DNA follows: TGTGCCAGCAGCTTGAGAGATAACAATGAGCAGTTCTTC.

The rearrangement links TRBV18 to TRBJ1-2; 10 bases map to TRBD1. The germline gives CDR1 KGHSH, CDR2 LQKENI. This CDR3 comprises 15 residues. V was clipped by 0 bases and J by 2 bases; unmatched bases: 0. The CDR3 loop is CASSPPGQGNYGYTF. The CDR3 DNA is TGTGCCAGCTCACCACCGGGACAGGGGAACTATGGCTACACCTTC.

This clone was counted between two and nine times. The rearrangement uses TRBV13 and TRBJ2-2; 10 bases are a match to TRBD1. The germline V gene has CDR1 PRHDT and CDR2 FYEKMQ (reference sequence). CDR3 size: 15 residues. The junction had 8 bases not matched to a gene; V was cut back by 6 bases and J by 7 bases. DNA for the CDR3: TGTGCCAGCAGAAGACAGGGGGCGCAGAGCGGGGAGCTGTTTTTT. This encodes CASRRQGAQSGELFF. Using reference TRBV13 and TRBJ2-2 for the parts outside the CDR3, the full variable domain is AAGVIQSPRHLIKEKRETATLKCYPIPRHDTVYWYQQGPGQDPQFLISFYEKMQSDKGSIPDRFSAQQFSDYHSELNMSSLELGDSALYFCASRRQGAQSGELFFGEGSRLTVL.

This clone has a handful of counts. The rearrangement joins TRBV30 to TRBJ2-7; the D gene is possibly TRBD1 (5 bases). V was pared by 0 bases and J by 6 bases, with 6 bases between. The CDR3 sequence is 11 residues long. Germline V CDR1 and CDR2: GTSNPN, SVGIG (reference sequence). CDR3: CAWSVQVEQYF. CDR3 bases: TGTGCCTGGAGTGTACAGGTCGAGCAGTACTTC.

The CDR3 nucleotides read TGCGCCAGCAGCTTGGGTGGCCCACAGGAACAGCCCCAGCATTTT. It yields the protein CASSLGGPQEQPQHF. V is TRBV5-1 and J is TRBJ1-5; D may be TRBD1 (5 bases). The germline CDR1 and CDR2 sequences are SGHRS and YFSETQ. V lost 0 bases to trimming and J lost 7 bases, with 14 bases between them. The CDR3 is 15 residues long. The full variable domain, with the rest looked up from reference TRBV5-1 and TRBJ1-5, is KAGVTQTPRYLIKTRGQQVTLSCSPISGHRSVSWYQQTPGQGLQFLFEYFSETQRNKGNFPGRFSGRQFSNSRSEMNVSTLELGDSALYLCASSLGGPQEQPQHFGDGTRLSIL.

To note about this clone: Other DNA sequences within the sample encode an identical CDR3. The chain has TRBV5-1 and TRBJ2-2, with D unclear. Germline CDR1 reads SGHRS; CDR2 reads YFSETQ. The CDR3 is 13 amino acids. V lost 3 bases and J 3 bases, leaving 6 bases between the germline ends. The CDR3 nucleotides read TGCGCCAGCAGCTCCTCGGACACCGGGGAGCTGTTTTTT. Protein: CASSSSDTGELFF.

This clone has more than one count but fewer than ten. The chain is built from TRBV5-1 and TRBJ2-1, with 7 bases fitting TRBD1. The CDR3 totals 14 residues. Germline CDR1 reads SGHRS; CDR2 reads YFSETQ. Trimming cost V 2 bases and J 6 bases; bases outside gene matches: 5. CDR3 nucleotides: TGCGCCAGCAGCTTACGGACAGGAGGCAATGAGCAGTTCTTC. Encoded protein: CASSLRTGGNEQFF. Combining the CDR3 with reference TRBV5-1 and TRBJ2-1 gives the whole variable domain KAGVTQTPRYLIKTRGQQVTLSCSPISGHRSVSWYQQTPGQGLQFLFEYFSETQRNKGNFPGRFSGRQFSNSRSEMNVSTLELGDSALYLCASSLRTGGNEQFFGPGTRLTVL.

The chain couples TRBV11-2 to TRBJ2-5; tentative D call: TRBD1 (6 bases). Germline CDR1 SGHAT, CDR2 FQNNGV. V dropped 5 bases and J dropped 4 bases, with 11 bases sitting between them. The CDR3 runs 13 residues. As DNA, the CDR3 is TGTGCCAGCAGCCCAGGGGCGCGAGAGACCCAGTACTTC. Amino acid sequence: CASSPGARETQYF. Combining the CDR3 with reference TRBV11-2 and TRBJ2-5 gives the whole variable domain EAGVAQSPRYKIIEKRQSVAFWCNPISGHATLYWYQQILGQGPKLLIQFQNNGVVDDSQLPKDRFSAERLKGVDSTLKIQPAKLEDSAVYLCASSPGARETQYFGPGTRLLVL.

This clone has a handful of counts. This CDR3 reads CASSSMRKKFTFF. The CDR3 DNA reads TGTGCCAGCAGCTCAATGAGGAAAAAATTCACTTTCTTT. V usage is TRBV7-2 and J usage is TRBJ1-1; D is unresolved. CDR3 length: 13 residues. Germline assignment: CDR1 SGHTA and CDR2 FQGNSA. With 4 bases removed from V and 12 bases from J, the gap between germline ends came to 18 bases.

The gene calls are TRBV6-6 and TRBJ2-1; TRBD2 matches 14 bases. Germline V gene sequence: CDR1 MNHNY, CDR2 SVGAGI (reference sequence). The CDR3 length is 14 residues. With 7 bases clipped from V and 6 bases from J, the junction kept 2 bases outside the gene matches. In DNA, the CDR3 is TGTGCCAGCACGGGGACTAGCGGGAGCAATGAGCAGTTCTTC. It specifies CASTGTSGSNEQFF.

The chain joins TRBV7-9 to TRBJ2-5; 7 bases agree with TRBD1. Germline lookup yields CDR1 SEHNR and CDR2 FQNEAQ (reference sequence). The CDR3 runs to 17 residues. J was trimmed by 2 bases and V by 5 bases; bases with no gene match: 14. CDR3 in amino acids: CASSKTRTGASQETQYF. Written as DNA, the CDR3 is TGTGCCAGCAGCAAAACACGAACAGGGGCCTCACAAGAGACCCAGTACTTC.

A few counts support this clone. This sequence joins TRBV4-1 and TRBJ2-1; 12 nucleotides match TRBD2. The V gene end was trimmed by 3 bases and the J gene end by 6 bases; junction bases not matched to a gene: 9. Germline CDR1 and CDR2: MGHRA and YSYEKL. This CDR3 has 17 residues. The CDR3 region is CASSHRRLAGDPNEQFF. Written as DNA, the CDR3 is TGCGCCAGCAGCCACCGACGACTAGCGGGAGACCCCAATGAGCAGTTCTTC.

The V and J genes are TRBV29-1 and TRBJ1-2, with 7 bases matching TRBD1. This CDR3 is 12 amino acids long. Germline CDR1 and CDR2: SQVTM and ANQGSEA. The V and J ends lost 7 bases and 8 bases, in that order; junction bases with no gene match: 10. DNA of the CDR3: TGCAGCGCTAGACAGGGAGTGAGGGGCTACACCTTC. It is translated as CSARQGVRGYTF.

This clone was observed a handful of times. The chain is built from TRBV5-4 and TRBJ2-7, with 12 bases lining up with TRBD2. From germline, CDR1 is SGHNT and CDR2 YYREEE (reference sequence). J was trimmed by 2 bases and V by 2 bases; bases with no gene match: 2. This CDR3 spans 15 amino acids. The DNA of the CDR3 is TGTGCCAGCAGCTTCGGACTAGCGGGGACCTACGAGCAGTACTTC. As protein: CASSFGLAGTYEQYF.

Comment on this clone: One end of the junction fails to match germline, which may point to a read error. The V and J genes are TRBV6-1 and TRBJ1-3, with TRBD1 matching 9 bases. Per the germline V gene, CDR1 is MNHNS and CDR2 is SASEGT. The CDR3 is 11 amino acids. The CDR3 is CASSDADRGEF. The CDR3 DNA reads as TGTGCCAGCAGTGATGCGGACAGGGGCGAATTT.

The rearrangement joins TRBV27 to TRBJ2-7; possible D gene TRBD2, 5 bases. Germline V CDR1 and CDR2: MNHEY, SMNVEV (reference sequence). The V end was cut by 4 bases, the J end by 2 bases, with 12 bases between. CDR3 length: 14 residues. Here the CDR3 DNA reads TGTGCCAGCAGTTCGGACTGGAGAACCTACGAGCAGTACTTC. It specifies CASSSDWRTYEQYF.